The 30 T cell receptor beta chains listed next were all sequenced from one sample in a study of beta chain features in type 1 diabetes. Findings and caveats of the study: There was a moderate but significant shortening of TCRB CDR3s in all four CD4+ subsets of Type 1 diabetes patients.

Isolated RNA was reverse transcribed in full, so expressed TCRB transcripts were sequenced. Some clones are missing from TCRdb's copy, which holds only in-frame ones; the method was immunoSEQ multiplex PCR. Among fewer than 450,000 clones, approximately 12% were seen once, and the ten largest hold roughly 0.015%. These receptors lack a known antigen. The material sequenced was naive CD4+ T cells from blood. Every receptor here comes from a woman aged 18-29 years with type 1 diabetes.

V is TRBV5-6 and J is TRBJ2-5; TRBD1 matches 8 bases. Trimming removed 1 base from V and 2 bases from J; junction bases left unmatched: 4. Germline V gene sequence: CDR1 SGHDT, CDR2 YYEEEE. This CDR3 is built from 15 residues. CDR3 nucleotide sequence: TGTGCCAGCAGCTTGACGACAGGGGCTCAAGAGACCCAGTACTTC. Protein sequence: CASSLTTGAQETQYF.

The chain recombines TRBV11-2 with TRBJ2-5, with TRBD1 matching 8 bases. V shed 1 base and J 1 base; nucleotides not matched to a gene: 5. The CDR3 covers 16 residues. The germline gives CDR1 SGHAT, CDR2 FQNNGV. CDR3 in DNA: TGTGCCAGCAGCTTAGTCCGACAGGGGATCCAAGAGACCCAGTACTTC. It yields the protein CASSLVRQGIQETQYF.

This clone was seen more than once but under ten times. The chain recombines TRBV5-1 with TRBJ1-2, with D perhaps matching TRBD1 (5 bases). The V gene's germline CDR1 is SGHRS and CDR2 YFSETQ. V gave up 1 base and J gave up 2 bases, with 15 bases separating them. This CDR3 region has 16 residues. The CDR3 loop reads CASSLSSGVQNYGYTF. The CDR3 DNA is TGCGCCAGCAGCTTGTCTTCGGGGGTCCAAAACTATGGCTACACCTTC.

In nucleotides, the CDR3 is TGTGCCAGCAGCATGACAGGGGGCCCTTACGAGCAGTACTTC. The encoded protein is CASSMTGGPYEQYF. V and J are TRBV7-3 and TRBJ2-7, with 10 bases identical to TRBD1. Germline trimming cut 5 bases from V and 4 bases from J; bases unmatched to any gene: 5. The CDR3 loop spans 14 amino acids. In germline, CDR1 is SGHTA, CDR2 FQGTGA.

The gene calls are TRBV2 and TRBJ2-2, with D maybe TRBD2 (7 bases). The CDR3 has 14 amino acids. The ends were cut back, 1 base at V and 5 bases at J, with 8 bases in the middle. Per germline, CDR1 SNHLY and CDR2 FYNNEI. The CDR3, as DNA: TGTGCCAGCAGTGAAGAGGGGGGGACCGGGGAGCTGTTTTTT. Its protein product is CASSEEGGTGELFF.

This clone appeared a few times. This rearrangement joins TRBV2 to TRBJ2-1; TRBD2 agrees at 13 bases. Germline V CDR1 and CDR2: SNHLY, FYNNEI. The CDR3 has 18 amino acids. V dropped 5 bases and J dropped 3; count of bases not matched to a gene: 10. The CDR3 is CASSWTSGSNRGYNEQFF. CDR3 in DNA: TGTGCCAGCAGTTGGACTAGCGGGAGTAATCGGGGCTACAATGAGCAGTTCTTC.

The sample holds a few counts of this clone. CDR3 nucleotide sequence: TGTGCCAGCAGCGTAGGCCCGCTAGCGGGAGCCGTGCAGTTCTTC. This encodes CASSVGPLAGAVQFF. The V call is TRBV9, the J call TRBJ2-1, with 10 bases matching TRBD2. V dropped 0 bases and J dropped 12; count of bases not matched to a gene: 9. The CDR3 is 15 amino acids. Germline V gene sequence: CDR1 SGDLS, CDR2 YYNGEE.

This clone was counted only a few times. J is TRBJ2-4 and V is TRBV15, with TRBD2 identical over 7 bases. The CDR3 is 18 amino acids. The germline CDR1 and CDR2 sequences are LNHNV and YYDKDF (reference sequence). J lost 0 bases, V lost 0 bases, and 8 bases had no gene match. The chain's CDR3 is CATSRDRLWGGAKNIQYF. CDR3 DNA: TGTGCCACCAGCAGAGATCGGCTATGGGGGGGAGCCAAAAACATTCAGTACTTC.

This rearrangement joins TRBV9 to TRBJ2-7, with TRBD2 as a possible D gene (5 bases). From germline, CDR1 is SGDLS and CDR2 YYNGEE. The CDR3 sequence is 16 residues long. V shed 0 bases and J shed 3 bases, with 16 bases lying between them. The chain's CDR3 is CASSVEGRGAHYEQYF. The DNA for the CDR3 is TGTGCCAGCAGCGTAGAGGGTCGGGGAGCCCACTACGAGCAGTACTTC.

This clone was recorded a few times. The chain recombines TRBV5-6 with TRBJ1-1; tentatively, D is TRBD1 (5 bases). V was cut by 2 bases and J by 2 bases, with 13 bases left in between. The CDR3 spans 15 residues. Germline V CDR1 and CDR2: SGHDT, YYEEEE. The CDR3 DNA follows: TGTGCCAGCAGCTTCGTGGGGGGTGTAAACACTGAAGCTTTCTTT. Translating gives CASSFVGGVNTEAFF.

CDR3 bases: TGTGCCACCACGGGACTAGCGGGAGACGAGCAGTTCTTC. Translation: CATTGLAGDEQFF. The rearrangement links TRBV6-5 to TRBJ2-1; 14 bases align to TRBD2. V shed 10 bases, J shed 10 bases, and the junction held 6 bases outside the gene matches. The CDR3 totals 13 residues. Germline V gene lookup returns CDR1 MNHEY and CDR2 SVGAGI.

CDR3 protein: CASSWKKGTSAIYNEQFF. The DNA for the CDR3 is TGTGCCAGCAGCTGGAAAAAGGGGACTAGCGCGATCTACAATGAGCAGTTCTTC. This sequence joins TRBV7-9 and TRBJ2-1; 10 bases match TRBD2. Trimming cost V 4 bases and J 3 bases; bases outside gene matches: 12. The CDR3 has 18 residues. Germline assignment: CDR1 SEHNR and CDR2 FQNEAQ (reference sequence).

This clone was counted only a few times. The chain carries TRBV7-9 and TRBJ2-1, with 8 bases matching TRBD2. V gave up 4 bases and J gave up 6 bases; unmatched junction bases: 5. In germline, CDR1 is SEHNR, CDR2 FQNEAQ (reference sequence). This CDR3 contains 14 residues. The CDR3 sequence: CASSSSGRGNEQFF. CDR3 sequence (DNA): TGTGCCAGCAGCTCAAGCGGGAGAGGCAATGAGCAGTTCTTC.

The V call is TRBV30, the J call TRBJ2-2; D is ambiguous. The CDR3 consists of 13 residues. V dropped 3 bases and J dropped 4 bases, with 9 bases sitting between them. Germline V gene sequence: CDR1 GTSNPN, CDR2 SVGIG (reference sequence). In nucleotides, the CDR3 is TGTGCCTGGAGCGAGGCGAGCACCGGGGAGCTGTTTTTT. It translates to CAWSEASTGELFF.

The chain carries TRBV7-9 and TRBJ2-5, with TRBD2 identical over 11 bases. The CDR3 consists of 15 residues. Germline V lookup: CDR1 SEHNR, CDR2 FQNEAQ (reference sequence). With 5 bases clipped from V and 4 bases from J, the junction kept 6 bases outside the gene matches. CDR3 nucleotides: TGTGCCAGCAGCCCGGGACTAGCGGAGGGAGAGACCCAGTACTTC. Encoded protein: CASSPGLAEGETQYF.

This clone has more than one count but fewer than ten. V is TRBV7-9 and J is TRBJ2-2; D is perhaps TRBD2 (6 bases). Germline assignment: CDR1 SEHNR and CDR2 FQNEAQ (reference sequence). Deletions cut 5 bases from V and 5 bases from J, with 9 bases between. This CDR3 has 13 residues. Here the CDR3 reads CASSPRETGELFF. CDR3 bases: TGTGCCAGCAGCCCCCGGGAGACCGGGGAGCTGTTTTTT.

In its sample, this clone was seen a few times. The rearrangement joins TRBV7-2 to TRBJ2-7; D may be TRBD1 (5 bases). Germline V lookup: CDR1 SGHTA, CDR2 FQGNSA. The CDR3 length is 15 residues. The V end lost 1 base, the J end lost 0 bases, and 10 bases lay between the germline ends. CDR3 region: CASSLGTQGSYEQYV. In DNA, the CDR3 is TGTGCCAGCAGCTTAGGTACTCAGGGCTCCTACGAGCAGTACGTC.

The chain employs TRBV5-1 and TRBJ2-5; 11 bases are a match to TRBD2. The CDR3 sequence is 15 residues long. Germline V gene data show CDR1 as SGHRS and CDR2 as YFSETQ. The V segment lost 6 bases and the J segment 5 bases; nucleotides outside the gene matches: 9. CDR3 nucleotide sequence: TGCGCCAGCAAAATACTAGCGGGAGTTGGTGAGACCCAGTACTTC. It yields the protein CASKILAGVGETQYF.

This chain joins TRBV19 and TRBJ1-2; possibly TRBD1 for D (6 bases). V gave up 8 bases and J gave up 2 bases, with 9 bases separating them. The CDR3 is 12 amino acids. Per germline, CDR1 LNHDA and CDR2 SQIVND (reference sequence). In DNA, the CDR3 is TGTGCCAGTCGACAGGCCAACTATGGCTACACCTTC. Its protein is CASRQANYGYTF.

CDR3 loop: CASSIVQGASYEQYF. The DNA of the CDR3 is TGTGCCAGTAGTATTGTTCAGGGGGCATCCTACGAGCAGTACTTC. V usage is TRBV19 and J usage is TRBJ2-7, with 8 bases identical to TRBD1. Losses at the gene ends were 3 bases for V and 1 base for J; bases not matched to a gene: 5. CDR1 and CDR2 from the germline V gene are LNHDA and SQIVND (reference sequence). The CDR3 has 15 residues. Filled out from reference TRBV19 and TRBJ2-7, the complete variable domain reads DGGITQSPKYLFRKEGQNVTLSCEQNLNHDAMYWYRQDPGQGLRLIYYSQIVNDFQKGDIAEGYSVSREKKESFPLTVTSAQKNPTAFYLCASSIVQGASYEQYFGPGTRLTVT.

This clone was detected a few times. The chain couples TRBV6-5 to TRBJ1-2, with TRBD1 matching over 8 bases. CDR3 size: 14 residues. The J segment lost 6 bases and the V segment lost 6 bases, leaving 9 bases of the junction unmatched. Germline-derived CDR1 and CDR2 are MNHEY and SVGAGI. This CDR3 reads CASRGDRWRDGYTF. In DNA, the CDR3 is TGTGCCAGCAGAGGGGACAGGTGGCGGGATGGCTACACCTTC.

This clone was recorded a few times. The chain links TRBV2 to TRBJ1-1; maybe TRBD1 (5 bases). V lost 4 bases and J lost 0, with 15 bases in between. Per germline, CDR1 SNHLY and CDR2 FYNNEI. The CDR3 runs to 16 residues. The CDR3 bases are TGTGCCAGCAGTGTAAGGGGCCACCCCATGAACACTGAAGCTTTCTTT. This sequence encodes CASSVRGHPMNTEAFF.

This clone was seen only a few times. The chain employs TRBV30 and TRBJ2-7, with TRBD1 identical over 8 bases. The J segment lost 0 bases and the V segment lost 4 bases, leaving 8 bases of the junction unmatched. The length of the CDR3 is 15 residues. The germline V gene has CDR1 GTSNPN and CDR2 SVGIG (reference sequence). The CDR3 here is CAWTGQGIGSYEQYF. For the CDR3, the DNA is TGTGCCTGGACAGGACAGGGAATCGGCTCCTACGAGCAGTACTTC.

Only a few counts were recorded for this clone. The rearrangement uses TRBV18 and TRBJ2-3, with 9 bases aligning to TRBD1. Germline assignment: CDR1 KGHSH and CDR2 LQKENI. The CDR3 loop spans 16 amino acids. Unmatched junction bases numbered 7, after V lost 3 bases and J lost 3 bases. The CDR3 sequence is CASSPGQGLGTDTQYF. CDR3 DNA sequence: TGTGCCAGCTCACCGGGACAGGGCTTAGGAACAGATACGCAGTATTTT. Drawing the rest from reference TRBV18 and TRBJ2-3, the complete variable domain is NAGVMQNPRHLVRRRGQEARLRCSPMKGHSHVYWYRQLPEEGLKFMVYLQKENIIDESGMPKERFSAEFPKEGPSILRIQQVVRGDSAAYFCASSPGQGLGTDTQYFGPGTRLTVL.

This clone has more than one count but fewer than ten. The chain uses TRBV30 and TRBJ2-7; 10 bases match TRBD1. This CDR3 region has 13 residues. Germline V gives CDR1 GTSNPN, CDR2 SVGIG (reference sequence). V shed 3 bases, J shed 6 bases, and the junction held 5 bases outside the gene matches. The CDR3 spells CAWRGTGASEQYF. CDR3 DNA sequence: TGTGCCTGGAGGGGGACAGGGGCTTCCGAGCAGTACTTC.

The chain combines TRBV30 with TRBJ2-3; 8 bases line up with TRBD1. Losses at the gene ends were 7 bases for V and 6 bases for J; bases not matched to a gene: 9. CDR3 length: 13 residues. CDR1 is GTSNPN and CDR2 is SVGIG in the germline V gene (reference sequence). The CDR3 DNA reads as TGTGCCTCCTCGACAGGGGACGGCGATACGCAGTATTTT. Encoded protein: CASSTGDGDTQYF.

The V gene is TRBV7-9, the J gene TRBJ2-6; D not certain. Germline V lookup: CDR1 SEHNR, CDR2 FQNEAQ (reference sequence). The CDR3 is made up of 14 amino acids. Trimming left V 1 base short and J 4 bases short, with 5 bases between. CDR3 protein: CASSLEQGANVLTF. Here the CDR3 DNA reads TGTGCCAGCAGCTTAGAACAGGGGGCCAACGTCCTGACTTTC.

This chain's CDR3 is CAGGLAGPETQYF. The CDR3, as DNA: TGTGCCGGGGGACTAGCGGGACCCGAGACCCAGTACTTC. J is TRBJ2-5 and V is TRBV7-9; 13 bases are a match to TRBD2. The CDR3 covers 13 residues. Germline CDR1 SEHNR, CDR2 FQNEAQ (reference sequence). V lost 11 bases and J lost 5; bases outside the gene matches: 5.

This clone was recorded a few times. This sequence joins TRBV6-5 and TRBJ1-2; perhaps TRBD1 as D (6 bases). V lost 2 bases to trimming and J lost 4 bases, with 14 bases between them. CDR1 MNHEY and CDR2 SVGAGI come from the germline V gene. This CDR3 has 15 residues. CDR3 protein: CASSYGSGDGYGYTF. CDR3 nucleotide sequence: TGTGCCAGCAGTTACGGGTCAGGGGATGGCTATGGCTACACCTTC.

The CDR3 region is CSVVGLAGITDTQYF. As DNA, the CDR3 is TGCAGCGTTGTCGGGCTAGCGGGGATCACAGATACGCAGTATTTT. The J gene is TRBJ2-3, the V gene TRBV29-1, with 9 nucleotides matching TRBD2. The CDR3 extends over 15 amino acids. Trimming removed 4 bases from V and 2 bases from J; junction bases left unmatched: 7. The germline V gene has CDR1 SQVTM and CDR2 ANQGSEA.